This is a list of T cell receptor beta chains from one sample in a study of T cells in localized non-small cell lung cancer. The method was immunoSEQ multiplex PCR; TCRdb's version includes in-frame clones alone and lacks a portion of them. The sample lists around 94,000 clones, about 87% seen once, with roughly 14% in the top ten. Material: peripheral blood, obtained before any cancer treatment. Receptors originate from a man aged 35-69 years with stage I squamous cell lung carcinoma. CDR3s include the opening cysteine and the closing phenylalanine or tryptophan. Each record gives: J gene, V gene, D gene, clone size, CDR3 protein, CDR3 DNA. D genes are given only for firm matches. Clone size is not always given. Where it is, it says once, few, many or a class for expanded clones.

TRBJ1-2	TRBV5-1	.	once	CASSWGTADGYTF	TGCGCCAGCAGCTGGGGGACTGCCGATGGCTACACCTTC
TRBJ1-1	TRBV14	TRBD1	.	CASSQFGQGNTEAFF	TGTGCCAGCAGCCAGTTCGGACAGGGGAACACTGAAGCTTTCTTT
TRBJ2-1	TRBV7-2	TRBD1	once	CASSSQPGQGANEQFF	TGTGCCAGCAGCTCCCAACCGGGACAGGGGGCGAATGAGCAGTTCTTC
TRBJ2-2	TRBV9	.	few	CASSPSPGELFF	TGTGCCAGCAGCCCCTCCCCCGGGGAGCTGTTTTTT
TRBJ2-7	TRBV6-5	TRBD1	.	CASSSSWTGTYEQYF	TGTGCCAGCAGTTCATCCTGGACAGGGACCTACGAGCAGTACTTC
TRBJ1-1	TRBV30	.	few	CAWIEGLAAFF	TGTGCCTGGATAGAGGGCCTCGCAGCTTTCTTT
TRBJ2-1	TRBV7-2	TRBD2	.	CASSPSGGPYNEQFF	TGTGCCAGCAGTCCTAGCGGGGGCCCTTACAATGAGCAGTTCTTC
TRBJ2-3	TRBV7-2	TRBD2	.	CASSSSGPRGDTQYF	TGTGCCAGCAGCTCTAGCGGGCCAAGGGGAGATACGCAGTATTTT
TRBJ1-1	TRBV28	TRBD1	.	CASSYPVTGGAFF	TGTGCCAGCAGCTACCCCGTGACAGGGGGGGCTTTCTTT
TRBJ2-5	TRBV5-1	TRBD2	.	CASSLTRGGETQYF	TGCGCCAGCAGTCTCACCCGCGGGGGGGAGACCCAGTACTTC
TRBJ1-4	TRBV7-9	.	.	CASSLNTNEKLFF	TGTGCCAGCAGCCTCAACACTAATGAAAAACTGTTTTTT
TRBJ2-2	TRBV4-1	.	few	CASSQIRTGELFF	TGCGCCAGCAGCCAAATACGTACCGGGGAGCTGTTTTTT
TRBJ1-3	TRBV13	.	.	CASSTRTAGRGNTIYF	TGTGCCAGCAGCACCCGGACAGCGGGGAGGGGAAACACCATATATTTT
TRBJ2-3	TRBV2	.	.	CASSETDTQYF	TGTGCCAGCAGTGAAACAGATACGCAGTATTTT
TRBJ1-2	TRBV6-1	.	.	CATETNYGYTF	TGTGCGACAGAAACTAACTATGGCTACACCTTC
TRBJ1-5	TRBV7-9	.	.	CASSPGGPRGNQPQHF	TGTGCCAGCAGCCCTGGAGGCCCAAGGGGCAATCAGCCCCAGCATTTT
TRBJ2-1	TRBV19	.	.	CASSREQGGAHEQFF	TGTGCCAGTAGTAGAGAACAGGGAGGGGCACATGAGCAGTTCTTC
TRBJ2-5	TRBV30	.	.	CAWNGGQETQYF	TGTGCCTGGAATGGGGGCCAAGAGACCCAGTACTTC
TRBJ1-1	TRBV4-3	.	.	CASSQDGEKAFF	TGCGCCAGCAGCCAAGATGGAGAAAAAGCTTTCTTT
TRBJ2-7	TRBV5-1	TRBD1	.	CASSGQGGGDEQYF	TGCGCCAGCAGCGGACAGGGGGGAGGCGACGAGCAGTACTTC
TRBJ1-5	TRBV5-1	TRBD1	.	CASSFTGQDQPQHF	TGCGCCAGCAGCTTCACCGGACAGGACCAGCCCCAGCATTTT
TRBJ2-1	TRBV5-1	.	once	CASSQGGGAENEQFF	TGCGCCAGCAGCCAGGGGGGCGGTGCCGAAAATGAGCAGTTCTTC
TRBJ1-6	TRBV5-5	TRBD1	.	CASSLDGTGYSPLHF	TGTGCCAGCAGCCTAGATGGGACAGGGTATTCACCCCTCCACTTT
TRBJ1-3	TRBV15	.	.	CATSRAPMGDTIYF	TGTGCCACCAGCAGAGCTCCGATGGGGGACACCATATATTTT